This note documents a single T cell receptor beta chain sequence. This sample is drawn from a study of blood T cell repertoires in COVID-19. About the research overall: Samples of COVID-19 (acute and convalescent) were obtained from the United States, Italy and Spain. PBMCs, B-cell-depleted T cells, or T cells provided the cDNA or gDNA that made up the material.

Authors' analysis steps: Reference gene primer amplification yielded estimated nucleated cell counts. Assay used: immunoSEQ multiplex PCR; TCRdb lists only in-frame clones, some missing. D and trimming come from the DNA, and the V and J calls and clone size come from that table. The table lists tens of thousands of clones, just under 85% of them singletons, with 5.3% in the top ten. CDR3 size: 15 residues. Germline V gives CDR1 MNHNS, CDR2 SASEGT. V was pared by 3 bases and J by 2 bases, with 4 bases of the junction left unmatched. This TCR was recovered from a man in his 70s with acute or convalescent COVID-19. The J gene is TRBJ1-3, the V gene TRBV6-1; 7 nucleotides agree with TRBD1. The sequenced sample was peripheral blood. The CDR3 region is CASSDRQGAGNTIYF. DNA of the CDR3: TGTGCCAGCAGTGACCGACAGGGCGCTGGAAACACCATATATTTT.